The sequence of this TCR beta chain was determined in a study of cytomegalovirus exposure and HLA in healthy donors. Primers included in the PCR were 60 Vbeta and 13 Jbeta primers. Data came from immunoSEQ multiplex PCR; TCRdb stores just in-frame clones and leaves some out. The table shows around 100,000 clones, with 70% to 80% occurring only once. The CDR3 totals 13 residues. Germline-derived CDR1 and CDR2 are GTSNPN and SVGIG (reference sequence). Trimming cost V 5 bases and J 7 bases, with 17 bases left between them. Note on this clone: Its antigen is unidentified.

Findings of the study overall: The presence/absence work took it that sequencing depth was about the same across donors. Most TCR sequences were seen very rarely across donors, but some public TCRs occurred in many.

Material for sequencing was PBMCs. This clonotype was obtained from a woman in her sixties or seventies in good health and CMV-seropositive. The chain couples TRBV30 to TRBJ2-5; D might be TRBD1 (5 bases). The CDR3 bases are TGTGCCTGGGATTTGGGGCCGCCCGGGACCCAGTACTTC. Translating gives CAWDLGPPGTQYF.